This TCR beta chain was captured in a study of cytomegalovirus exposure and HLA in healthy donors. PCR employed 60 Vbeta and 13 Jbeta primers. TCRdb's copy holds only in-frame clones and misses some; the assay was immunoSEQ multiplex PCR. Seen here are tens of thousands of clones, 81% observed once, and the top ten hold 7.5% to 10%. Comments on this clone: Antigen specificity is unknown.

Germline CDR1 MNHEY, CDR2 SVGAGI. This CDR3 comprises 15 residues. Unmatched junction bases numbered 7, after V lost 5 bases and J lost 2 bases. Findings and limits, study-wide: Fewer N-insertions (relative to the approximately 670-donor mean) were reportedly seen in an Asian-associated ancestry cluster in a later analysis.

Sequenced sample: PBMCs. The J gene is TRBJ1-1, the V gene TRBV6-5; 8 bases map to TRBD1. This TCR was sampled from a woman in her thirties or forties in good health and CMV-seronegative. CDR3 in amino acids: CASSRDRGPNTEAFF. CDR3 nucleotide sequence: TGTGCCAGCAGTCGAGACAGGGGCCCTAACACTGAAGCTTTCTTT.